This T cell receptor beta chain was sequenced in a study of blood T cells in healthy people across ages. A note on this clonotype: The antigen remains undetermined.

The CDR3 consists of 15 residues. CDR1 is SQVTM, CDR2 ANQGSEA, per germline. V lost 2 bases to trimming and J lost 4 bases, with 15 bases between them. A sample-barcoded 5' primer and a J-beta primer mix were used in a second PCR of roughly 7 to 12 cycles. All cDNA molecules were each tagged by a template-switch adaptor with 12 random nucleotides. TCRdb passed the 5' RACE reads through MiXCR, listing each CDR3 protein once. The table has about 1.5 million distinct CDR3 sequences, roughly two fifths seen once. Overall study results and limits: More naive CD4+ cells and higher diversity were found in long-lived than in aged donors. Diversity figures derived from one million T cells were judged to underestimate the true value.

The TCR sequence derives from a woman in her late teens or twenties in good health. The sample consisted of blood. This chain links TRBV29-1 with TRBJ1-3; D perhaps matches TRBD1 (6 bases). The CDR3 nucleotides are TGCAGCGTTGAAAGGACAGCCCTCGGAGGAAACACCATATATTTT. Protein sequence: CSVERTALGGNTIYF.